This is a list of T cell receptor beta chains from one sample in a study of blood T cell repertoires in COVID-19. Libraries were prepared by immunoSEQ multiplex PCR; TCRdb keeps only in-frame clonotypes and omits some of them. The table shows about 120,000 clones, with 86% occurring only once. Sequenced: peripheral blood. All receptors come from a man between 65 and 85 years old who had recovered from COVID-19. Both conserved end residues are part of each CDR3. A D gene is named only where the DNA matches it firmly. Some rows mark clone size as missing; the rest say once, few, many or name a class of expanded clone.

.	.	TRBV2	TRBJ1-5	TGTGCCAGCAGTCGACAGTTAGACCAGCCCCAGCATTTT	CASSRQLDQPQHF
.	once	TRBV6-5	TRBJ2-5	TGTGCCAGCAGTTACTCGACACTAGCAGGAGAGACCCAGTACTTC	CASSYSTLAGETQYF
TRBD1	.	TRBV28	TRBJ1-2	TGTGCCAGCAGTTCTACAGGGGGCTATGTCCCCTATGGCTACACCTTC	CASSSTGGYVPYGYTF
TRBD1	.	TRBV10-3	TRBJ2-7	TGTGCCATCAGACCGTCCGGGACAGGGAACTACGAGCAGTACTTC	CAIRPSGTGNYEQYF
TRBD2	few	TRBV25-1	TRBJ2-3	TGTGCCAGCAGTGGCGCGGGGGACCCCACAGATACGCAGTATTTT	CASSGAGDPTDTQYF
.	once	TRBV2	TRBJ2-1	TGTGCCAGCAGTGAAAATTTATACAATGAGCAGTTCTTC	CASSENLYNEQFF
.	.	TRBV12-3/TRBV12-4	TRBJ2-3	TGTGCCAGCAGTTTAGGGTCTCGGGATACGCAGTATTTT	CASSLGSRDTQYF
.	.	TRBV5-1	TRBJ1-5	TGCGCCAGCAGCGACCAGGGAAGGGGGCCCCAGCATTTT	CASSDQGRGPQHF
TRBD2	.	TRBV20-1	TRBJ2-3	TGCAGTGCTAGTAGAGGACTAGCGGGGGGCCCGGGGGATACGCAGTATTTT	CSASRGLAGGPGDTQYF
.	.	TRBV19	TRBJ2-5	TGTGCCAGTAGTATTGTCCGGGGGGCGCGGAGGGAGACCCAGTACTTC	CASSIVRGARRETQYF
.	.	TRBV7-2	TRBJ2-1	TGTGCCAGCAGCTTAATGGTCCAGGAGCAGTTCTTC	CASSLMVQEQFF
.	few	TRBV4-1	TRBJ1-5	TGCGCCAGCAGCCGAAGTGCAGGTACCTATAGCAATCAGCCCCAGCATTTT	CASSRSAGTYSNQPQHF
TRBD2	.	TRBV10-3	TRBJ2-1	TGTGCCATCAGTGAGTCGAGGGCTAGCGGGGATAACAATGAGCAGTTCTTC	CAISESRASGDNNEQFF